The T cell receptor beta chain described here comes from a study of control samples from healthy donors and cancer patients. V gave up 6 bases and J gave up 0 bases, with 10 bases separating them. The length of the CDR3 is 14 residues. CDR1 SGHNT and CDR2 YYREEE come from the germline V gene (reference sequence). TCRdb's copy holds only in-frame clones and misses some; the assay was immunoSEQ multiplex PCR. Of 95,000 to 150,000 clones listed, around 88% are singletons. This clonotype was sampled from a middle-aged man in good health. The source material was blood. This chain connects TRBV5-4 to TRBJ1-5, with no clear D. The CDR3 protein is CASILRNSNQPQHF. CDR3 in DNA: TGTGCCAGCATCCTAAGGAATAGCAATCAGCCCCAGCATTTT.